This paragraph reports one T cell receptor (beta chain). Its matching antigen is unknown. The data were produced by immunoSEQ multiplex PCR, yet TCRdb's version contains in-frame clones alone and is incomplete. The repertoire has over 30,000 clones, almost 90% of them found once; the top ten carry around 4.3%. This entry is derived from a study of T cells in localized non-small cell lung cancer. General observations from the study: An association was observed between higher blood T cell density and longer overall survival. The highest T cell clonality was in uninvolved adjacent lung, above tumor.

The CDR3 runs 13 residues. Germline CDR1 is MGHDK and CDR2 is SYGVNS. Trimming at V came to 7 bases and at J to 1 base, leaving 3 bases not matched to a gene. The receptor was derived from a man aged 35 to 69 with stage I lung adenocarcinoma. The input for sequencing was peripheral blood, taken before any cancer treatment. The chain joins TRBV25-1 to TRBJ1-1, with 7 bases identical to TRBD1. Here the CDR3 reads CASKGGRNTEAFF. The CDR3, as DNA: TGTGCCAGCAAAGGGGGCCGGAACACTGAAGCTTTCTTT. The entire variable domain, with the rest obtained from reference TRBV25-1 and TRBJ1-1, is as follows: EADIYQTPRYLVIGTGKKITLECSQTMGHDKMYWYQQDPGMELHLIHYSYGVNSTEKGDLSSESTVSRIRTEHFPLTLESARPSHTSQYLCASKGGRNTEAFFGQGTRLTVV.